The 30 T cell receptor beta chains reported below all come from one sample, sequenced in a study of T cells after yellow fever vaccination. Each CDR3 protein is one row after TCRdb ran MiXCR on the 5' RACE reads. The sample shows 120,000 or so distinct CDR3 sequences, about 15% of them seen only once. This sample comprised CD8+ T cells sorted from PBMCs, obtained 5 days after the yellow fever booster vaccination. Source of these receptors: a man between 18 and 29 years old who received the YFV17D yellow fever vaccine.

There are a few counts of this clonotype. The rearrangement uses TRBV3-1 and TRBJ2-2; D might be TRBD1 (5 bases). V shed 5 bases and J shed 0 bases, with 13 bases lying between them. The CDR3 length is 16 residues. Germline lookup yields CDR1 LGHDT and CDR2 YNNKEL (reference sequence). The CDR3 DNA reads as TGTGCCAGCAGCAGGGGCTCCAGCACGAACACCGGGGAGCTGTTTTTT. Translated, it gives CASSRGSSTNTGELFF.

This clonotype was found a few times. The chain is built from TRBV7-7 and TRBJ2-7; the D gene is possibly TRBD2 (5 bases). This CDR3 is built from 15 residues. CDR1 is SSHAT, CDR2 FNYEAQ, per germline (reference sequence). DNA of the CDR3: TGTGCTAGCAGCTTATCGGGAAAGGGCTCCTACGAGCAGTACGTC. Translation: CASSLSGKGSYEQYV.

The genes are TRBV7-8 and TRBJ1-2; D call uncertain. V was trimmed by 2 bases and J by 0 bases, leaving 7 bases between them. Germline V gives CDR1 SGHVS, CDR2 FQNEAQ. This CDR3 has 14 amino acids. For the CDR3, the DNA is TGTGCCAGCAGCTTAATTTCCGCTAACTATGGCTACACCTTC. Its translation: CASSLISANYGYTF.

The chain links TRBV7-8 to TRBJ2-1, with TRBD2 matching over 8 bases. The CDR3 has 14 residues. Per the germline V gene, CDR1 is SGHVS and CDR2 is FQNEAQ. Losses at the gene ends were 9 bases for V and 1 base for J; bases not matched to a gene: 5. CDR3 sequence reads: CASRREGSYNEQFF. In DNA, the CDR3 is TGTGCCAGTCGTCGGGAGGGGTCCTACAATGAGCAGTTCTTC.

This clonotype appeared a few times. The chain joins TRBV28 to TRBJ2-2; no definite D call. V was cut by 7 bases and J by 8 bases, with 8 bases left in between. The CDR3 extends over 11 amino acids. CDR1 is MDHEN, CDR2 SYDVKM, per germline. CDR3 sequence: CASTAWGELFF. As DNA, the CDR3 is TGTGCCAGCACCGCATGGGGGGAGCTGTTTTTT.

V gene TRBV4-1 combines with J gene TRBJ1-6; D uncertain. The CDR3 has 17 residues. Germline CDR1 and CDR2: MGHRA and YSYEKL. Trimming shortened V by 1 base and J by 8 bases, and 18 bases separated the two germline ends. The CDR3 reads CASSQAYGVSVDSPLHF. The CDR3 DNA reads as TGCGCCAGCAGCCAAGCTTATGGTGTCTCGGTGGATTCACCCCTCCACTTT.

CDR3 amino acids: CASSRVSAGGTETQYF. For the CDR3, the DNA is TGCGCCAGCAGCAGGGTCTCAGCGGGGGGAACGGAGACCCAGTACTTC. The chain couples TRBV4-1 to TRBJ2-5, with TRBD2 matching over 9 bases. The germline V gene encodes CDR1 MGHRA and CDR2 YSYEKL. The CDR3 extends over 16 amino acids. V gave up 5 bases and J gave up 5 bases; unmatched junction bases: 12.

This clonotype ranks as medium-sized. The CDR3 spells CSAFGTGGSGTQYF. The CDR3 DNA reads TGCAGCGCCTTTGGGACAGGGGGAAGCGGTACGCAGTATTTT. This chain connects TRBV29-1 to TRBJ2-3, with 11 bases identical to TRBD1. CDR3 size: 14 residues. The trim removed 7 bases at V and 8 bases at J, leaving 11 bases unmatched. The germline gives CDR1 SQVTM, CDR2 ANQGSEA.

The chain carries TRBV11-2 and TRBJ2-2; 10 bases are shared with TRBD1. The CDR3 spans 15 residues. CDR1 and CDR2 from the germline V gene are SGHAT and FQNNGV. V shed 4 bases, J shed 5 bases, and the junction held 4 bases outside the gene matches. Written as DNA, the CDR3 is TGTGCCAGCAGCTCCGGGACAGGGGAAACCGGGGAGCTGTTTTTT. Protein sequence: CASSSGTGETGELFF.

The V gene is TRBV5-4, the J gene TRBJ1-1; D not resolved. V gave up 0 bases and J gave up 1 base, with 7 bases separating them. Germline V CDR1 and CDR2: SGHNT, YYREEE (reference sequence). The CDR3 runs to 14 residues. The CDR3 DNA follows: TGTGCCAGCAGCTTGGTGGGCGCGAACACTGAAGCTTTCTTT. It yields the protein CASSLVGANTEAFF.

This clonotype was seen repeatedly, ten times or more. The chain uses TRBV20-1 and TRBJ2-2, with a possible D match to TRBD1 (6 bases). CDR3 length: 14 residues. CDR1 is DFQATT, CDR2 SNEGSKA, per germline (reference sequence). V was trimmed by 6 bases and J by 2 bases, leaving 13 bases between them. CDR3 amino acids: CSAAGTTNTGELFF. In nucleotides, the CDR3 is TGCAGTGCCGCCGGGACAACTAACACCGGGGAGCTGTTTTTT.

This clonotype turned up a few times. CDR3 sequence reads: CASSQASSRGAGETQYF. Written as DNA, the CDR3 is TGCGCCAGCAGCCAGGCCTCGTCGCGGGGGGCGGGGGAGACCCAGTACTTC. The chain employs TRBV4-3 and TRBJ2-5, with 8 positions matching TRBD2. Germline CDR1 is LGHNA and CDR2 is YSLEER. J was trimmed by 5 bases and V by 3 bases; bases with no gene match: 14. This CDR3 has 17 amino acids.

This chain joins TRBV27 and TRBJ2-3; no firm D call. The germline V gene has CDR1 MNHEY and CDR2 SMNVEV (reference sequence). This CDR3 has 14 residues. V lost 3 bases and J 0 bases, leaving 7 bases between the germline ends. Written as DNA, the CDR3 is TGTGCCAGCAGTTTCGACAAAAGCACAGATACGCAGTATTTT. It yields the protein CASSFDKSTDTQYF.

This clonotype was observed many times. This sequence joins TRBV6-4 and TRBJ2-3; TRBD2 is a possible D gene (7 bases). V was trimmed by 3 bases and J by 4 bases, leaving 11 bases between them. This CDR3 region has 14 residues. The germline V gene encodes CDR1 MRHNA and CDR2 SNTAGT. CDR3 amino acids: CASSEEGGPDTQYF. In DNA form, the CDR3 reads TGTGCCAGCAGTGAAGAGGGGGGGCCAGATACGCAGTATTTT.

This clonotype occurred a few times. V gene TRBV4-3 combines with J gene TRBJ2-1; 9 positions agree with TRBD1. Germline V gene lookup returns CDR1 LGHNA and CDR2 YSLEER. The CDR3 loop spans 17 amino acids. The junction had 16 bases not matched to a gene; V was cut back by 8 bases and J by 5 bases. The CDR3 spells CASGKTPGQGRHNEQFF. As DNA, the CDR3 is TGCGCCAGCGGCAAGACACCGGGACAGGGTAGGCACAATGAGCAGTTCTTC.

The chain combines TRBV7-8 with TRBJ2-7; tentative D call: TRBD1 (5 bases). Trimming removed 1 base from V and 5 bases from J, with 9 bases in between. This CDR3 has 13 residues. Per germline, CDR1 SGHVS and CDR2 FQNEAQ. CDR3 DNA sequence: TGTGCCAGCAGCTTAGGCCAGGGCAACGAGCAGTACGTC. It specifies CASSLGQGNEQYV.

This clonotype was observed a handful of times. The chain links TRBV29-1 to TRBJ2-2; perhaps TRBD1 as D (5 bases). Germline CDR1 reads SQVTM; CDR2 reads ANQGSEA. Trimming pared 3 bases from V and 0 bases from J, leaving 11 bases between. CDR3 length: 15 amino acids. CDR3 in DNA: TGCAGCGTTGAGGACATTACCGCGAACACCGGGGAGCTGTTTTTT. Amino acid sequence: CSVEDITANTGELFF.

This clonotype was recorded at least ten times. The CDR3 spells CASSSSGTGDEKLFF. For the CDR3, the DNA is TGTGCCAGCAGTTCCTCCGGGACAGGGGATGAAAAACTGTTTTTT. V usage is TRBV12-3 or TRBV12-4 and J usage is TRBJ1-4, with TRBD1 matching 10 bases. With V trimmed by 4 bases and J by 6 bases, 5 bases remained unmatched. This CDR3 comprises 15 residues.

V gene TRBV7-9 combines with J gene TRBJ2-7; D is unresolved. With 5 bases removed from V and 3 bases from J, the gap between germline ends came to 14 bases. CDR3 size: 14 residues. Germline V gene lookup returns CDR1 SEHNR and CDR2 FQNEAQ (reference sequence). The CDR3 DNA is TGTGCCAGCAGCCGACCCGGGTTCTTCTACGAGCAGTACTTC. Amino acid sequence: CASSRPGFFYEQYF. The entire variable domain, with the rest obtained from reference TRBV7-9 and TRBJ2-7, is as follows: DTGVSQNPRHKITKRGQNVTFRCDPISEHNRLYWYRQTLGQGPEFLTYFQNEAQLEKSRLLSDRFSAERPKGSFSTLEIQRTEQGDSAMYLCASSRPGFFYEQYFGPGTRLTVT.

This chain joins TRBV9 and TRBJ2-3; D is possibly TRBD1 or TRBD2 (5 bases each). The CDR3 covers 16 residues. The germline V gene encodes CDR1 SGDLS and CDR2 YYNGEE. Between the trimmed V and J ends, which lost 0 bases and 2 bases, there was a span of 13 bases. This CDR3 is CASSVVGWGNTDTQYF. CDR3 nucleotides: TGTGCCAGCAGCGTAGTTGGGTGGGGGAACACAGATACGCAGTATTTT.

This clonotype was detected a few times. V is TRBV4-1 and J is TRBJ2-3; D is possibly TRBD2 (6 bases). Per germline, CDR1 MGHRA and CDR2 YSYEKL. V lost 1 base and J 1 base, leaving 9 bases between the germline ends. The CDR3 loop spans 15 amino acids. CDR3 sequence: CASSQGWGGTDTQYF. The CDR3 DNA reads as TGCGCCAGCAGCCAAGGATGGGGGGGCACAGATACGCAGTATTTT.

The sample holds many counts of this clonotype. The chain links TRBV6-2 or TRBV6-3 to TRBJ1-2, with 7 bases aligning to TRBD1. Germline V lookup: CDR1 MNHEY, CDR2 SVGEGT. CDR3 length: 15 residues. The trim removed 1 base at V and 3 bases at J, leaving 5 bases unmatched. DNA of the CDR3: TGTGCCAGCAGTTACTTACAGGGGATCGACTATGGCTACACCTTC. As protein: CASSYLQGIDYGYTF.

This clonotype was picked up many times. The chain combines TRBV7-3 with TRBJ2-1; TRBD2 agrees at 15 bases. The V and J ends lost 5 bases and 8 bases, in that order; junction bases with no gene match: 4. The CDR3 totals 15 residues. Germline assignment: CDR1 SGHTA and CDR2 FQGTGA. CDR3 DNA: TGTGCCAGCAGCCAAGGACTAGCGGGGGGGCATGAGCAGTTCTTC. Protein sequence: CASSQGLAGGHEQFF.

The chain combines TRBV12-5 with TRBJ1-3, with D hard to call. Trimming took 1 base from V and 0 from J, leaving 10 bases between them. Germline CDR1 is LGHNT and CDR2 is FRNRAP. There are 16 residues in the CDR3. Here the CDR3 reads CASGLGRVNSGNTIYF. The DNA of the CDR3 is TGTGCTAGTGGTTTGGGACGGGTTAACTCTGGAAACACCATATATTTT. The whole variable domain, filled in from reference TRBV12-5 and TRBJ1-3, reads DARVTQTPRHKVTEMGQEVTMRCQPILGHNTVFWYRQTMMQGLELLAYFRNRAPLDDSGMPKDRFSAEMPDATLATLKIQPSEPRDSAVYFCASGLGRVNSGNTIYFGEGSWLTVV.

In this sample, this clonotype turned up a few times. The CDR3: CASSYGRPLAIGIYEQYF. The CDR3, as DNA: TGTGCCAGCAGTTACGGCAGGCCCCTCGCGATCGGTATCTACGAGCAGTACTTC. The rearrangement joins TRBV6-2 or TRBV6-3 to TRBJ2-7; D not resolved. CDR1 and CDR2 (germline): MNHEY, SVGEGT. With 2 bases removed from V and 3 bases from J, the gap between germline ends came to 23 bases. CDR3 size: 18 residues.

CDR3 coding DNA: TGTGCCAGCAGCTTAGGGACAGGGAACACTGAAGCTTTCTTT. This codes for CASSLGTGNTEAFF. This chain connects TRBV7-6 to TRBJ1-1, with 7 nucleotides matching TRBD1. The ends lost 1 base at V and 1 base at J; junction bases unmatched: 0. Germline V lookup: CDR1 SGHVS, CDR2 FNYEAQ. The CDR3 is 14 residues long.

The chain combines TRBV4-1 with TRBJ1-5; no clear D gene. V lost 1 base and J 5 bases, leaving 6 bases between the germline ends. The CDR3 consists of 13 residues. Per germline, CDR1 MGHRA and CDR2 YSYEKL. The CDR3 is CASSQVGYQPQHF. As DNA, the CDR3 is TGCGCCAGCAGCCAAGTGGGCTATCAGCCCCAGCATTTT.

The chain combines TRBV6-5 with TRBJ2-1; D is uncertain. Germline CDR1 MNHEY, CDR2 SVGAGI. This CDR3 is built from 12 residues. Trimming left V 8 bases short and J 4 bases short, with 9 bases between. CDR3 coding DNA: TGTGCCAGCGGTCACAATTACAATGAGCAGTTCTTC. It translates to CASGHNYNEQFF.

The chain carries TRBV27 and TRBJ2-1; D is tentatively TRBD1 or TRBD2 (6 bases each). This CDR3 region has 16 residues. V dropped 3 bases and J dropped 2 bases, with 14 bases sitting between them. Germline-derived CDR1 and CDR2 are MNHEY and SMNVEV (reference sequence). CDR3 bases: TGTGCCAGCAGTTTGGGGGCGGGACGAACCTACAATGAGCAGTTCTTC. Amino acid sequence: CASSLGAGRTYNEQFF.

This clonotype was seen a few times. This rearrangement joins TRBV12-3 or TRBV12-4 to TRBJ1-1; perhaps TRBD1 as D (5 bases). V was pared by 6 bases and J by 4 bases, with 18 bases between. This CDR3 has 15 residues. This CDR3 reads CASSFGDRGITEAFF. The CDR3 DNA sequence: TGTGCCAGCAGCTTTGGCGACAGAGGTATCACTGAAGCTTTCTTT.